The 24 T cell receptor beta chains presented below share a single source sample, sequenced in a study of T cells after yellow fever vaccination. Each CDR3 protein is one row after TCRdb ran MiXCR on the 5' RACE reads. Here the sample spans some 150,000 distinct CDR3 sequences, about 6.9% being singletons. The input for sequencing was CD4+ T cells sorted from PBMCs, taken 10 days after the yellow fever booster vaccination. These receptors originate from a man under 40 who received the YFV17D yellow fever vaccine.

This clonotype has ten or more counts. The chain recombines TRBV5-1 with TRBJ2-1, with 7 bases matching TRBD1. The CDR3 sequence is 17 residues long. CDR1 and CDR2 (germline): SGHRS, YFSETQ. Trimming at V came to 4 bases and at J to 0 bases, leaving 10 bases not matched to a gene. The CDR3 DNA follows: TGCGCCAGCAGCGCTTCCCAGGGGGACAGCTCCTACAATGAGCAGTTCTTC. Translating it yields CASSASQGDSSYNEQFF.

This clonotype was seen at least ten times. The rearrangement uses TRBV7-8 and TRBJ1-2, with D perhaps TRBD1 (5 bases). CDR1 SGHVS and CDR2 FQNEAQ come from the germline V gene. V lost 3 bases to trimming and J lost 7 bases, with 24 bases between them. The CDR3 covers 17 residues. CDR3 amino acids: CASSFRVGTSTLSGYTF. The CDR3, as DNA: TGTGCCAGCAGCTTCCGCGTGGGGACGTCGACCCTAAGTGGCTACACCTTC.

This clonotype was counted at least ten times. The gene calls are TRBV4-3 and TRBJ1-6; 7 bases agree with TRBD1. The V and J ends lost 0 bases and 10 bases, in that order; junction bases with no gene match: 6. This CDR3 has 15 amino acids. CDR1 LGHNA and CDR2 YSLEER come from the germline V gene. The CDR3 here is CASSQEDRAASPLHF. The CDR3, as DNA: TGCGCCAGCAGCCAAGAAGACAGGGCGGCCTCACCCCTCCACTTT.

This clonotype was picked up many times. The V call is TRBV3-1, the J call TRBJ2-1; D tentatively reads TRBD1 or TRBD2 (6 bases each). V was pared by 2 bases and J by 5 bases, with 7 bases between. The CDR3 length is 13 residues. Germline V CDR1 and CDR2: LGHDT, YNNKEL (reference sequence). CDR3 DNA: TGTGCCAGCAGCCAAAGGGGGGACAATGAGCAGTTCTTC. Translating gives CASSQRGDNEQFF.

This clonotype appeared many times. CDR3 bases: TGTGCCAGCTCACCCCCGGGACAGGGAGGGAACATTCAGTACTTC. Protein product: CASSPPGQGGNIQYF. The chain joins TRBV18 to TRBJ2-4, with TRBD1 identical over 9 bases. The germline gives CDR1 KGHSH, CDR2 LQKENI. The CDR3 covers 15 residues. V shed 3 bases, J shed 7 bases, and the junction held 7 bases outside the gene matches. The variable domain in full, with the rest retrieved from reference TRBV18 and TRBJ2-4, is NAGVMQNPRHLVRRRGQEARLRCSPMKGHSHVYWYRQLPEEGLKFMVYLQKENIIDESGMPKERFSAEFPKEGPSILRIQQVVRGDSAAYFCASSPPGQGGNIQYFGAGTRLSVL.

This rearrangement joins TRBV3-1 to TRBJ2-1; D not resolved. The CDR3 contains 18 residues. CDR1 is LGHDT and CDR2 is YNNKEL in the germline V gene (reference sequence). Trimming shortened V by 10 bases and J by 0 bases, and 25 bases separated the two germline ends. DNA for the CDR3: TGTGCCACCTCCTTACCGTTGCGGCGTATGAGCTCCTACAATGAGCAGTTCTTC. Its translation: CATSLPLRRMSSYNEQFF.

In its sample, this clonotype was seen many times. The chain carries TRBV9 and TRBJ2-3; tentative D call: TRBD2 (6 bases). The V and J ends lost 1 base and 4 bases respectively, with 13 bases between them. The CDR3 covers 15 residues. Germline assignment: CDR1 SGDLS and CDR2 YYNGEE. The CDR3 sequence: CASSVRRVESDTQYF. The DNA for the CDR3 is TGTGCCAGCAGCGTAAGGAGGGTTGAGTCAGATACGCAGTATTTT.

In this sample, this clonotype turned up many times. One end of the junction does not line up with germline, which may come from a read error. The rearrangement uses TRBV7-7 and TRBJ2-3; a possible D gene is TRBD1 (6 bases). The CDR3 loop spans 15 amino acids. Looked up from germline, CDR1 is SSHAT and CDR2 is FNYEAQ (reference sequence). This chain's CDR3 is CASSLAGANTDTQYF. The CDR3 DNA reads TGTGCTAGCAGCTTAGCAGGGGCCAACACAGATACGCAGTATTTT.

This clonotype occurred many times. The chain combines TRBV7-2 with TRBJ2-7; 11 bases line up with TRBD2. This CDR3 is 15 amino acids long. With V trimmed by 2 bases and J by 4 bases, 4 bases remained unmatched. Germline CDR1 SGHTA, CDR2 FQGNSA. CDR3 DNA: TGTGCCAGCAGCTTAAGCGCTAGCGGGAGGTACGAGCAGTACTTC. Protein: CASSLSASGRYEQYF.

The J gene is TRBJ1-2, the V gene TRBV3-1; D is possibly TRBD1 (5 bases). CDR1 and CDR2 from the germline V gene are LGHDT and YNNKEL (reference sequence). V was clipped by 2 bases and J by 8 bases, with 12 bases between them. The length of the CDR3 is 13 residues. As DNA, the CDR3 is TGTGCCAGCAGCCAAAACAGGAGGGGCGGCTACACCTTC. Protein: CASSQNRRGGYTF.

This clonotype was recorded at least ten times. The J gene is TRBJ2-7, the V gene TRBV18; 8 nucleotides align to TRBD2. Germline-derived CDR1 and CDR2 are KGHSH and LQKENI. The V gene end was trimmed by 2 bases and the J gene end by 6 bases; junction bases not matched to a gene: 6. CDR3 size: 14 residues. The CDR3 DNA reads TGTGCCAGCTCACCAACAGCGGGAGAGGGCGAGCAGTACTTC. Translated: CASSPTAGEGEQYF.

There are many counts of this clonotype. The junction departs from germline at one end; a sequencing error may be responsible. V and J are TRBV7-2 and TRBJ2-1, with TRBD2 as a possible D gene (6 bases). The CDR3 has 12 amino acids. Germline-derived CDR1 and CDR2 are SGHTA and FQGNSA. The CDR3 here is CASSFRLGVGSF. The DNA for the CDR3 is TGTGCCAGCAGCTTCCGACTAGGGGTAGGGAGCTTC. Using reference TRBV7-2 and TRBJ2-1 for the parts outside the CDR3, the full variable domain is GAGVSQSPSNKVTEKGKDVELRCDPISGHTALYWYRQSLGQGLEFLIYFQGNSAPDKSGLPSDRFSAERTGGSVSTLTIQRTQQEDSAVYLCASSFRLGVGSFGPGTRLTVL.

The chain joins TRBV5-4 to TRBJ2-6; the D gene could be TRBD1 or TRBD2 (6 bases each). V was cut by 0 bases and J by 1 base, with 8 bases left in between. The CDR3 has 16 amino acids. Germline-derived CDR1 and CDR2 are SGHNT and YYREEE (reference sequence). CDR3 nucleotide sequence: TGTGCCAGCAGCTTGGTAGGGGGGTCTGGGGCCAACGTCCTGACTTTC. Its translation: CASSLVGGSGANVLTF.

This clonotype was seen many times. The chain's CDR3 is CSARDSVGISGNTIYF. CDR3 in DNA: TGCAGTGCTAGAGATTCGGTGGGAATCTCCGGAAACACCATATATTTT. The genes are TRBV20-1 and TRBJ1-3; no clear D. The CDR3 runs to 16 residues. The germline gives CDR1 DFQATT, CDR2 SNEGSKA (reference sequence). V lost 0 bases and J lost 4, with 16 bases in between.

This clonotype was detected ten times or more. The genes are TRBV15 and TRBJ2-1; tentatively, D is TRBD2 (6 bases). Germline V gives CDR1 LNHNV, CDR2 YYDKDF (reference sequence). V was shortened by 0 bases and J by 3 bases, with 9 bases between the two germline ends. There are 15 residues in the CDR3. CDR3 in amino acids: CATSRDRGYYNEQFF. In DNA, the CDR3 is TGTGCCACCAGCAGAGATCGGGGGTACTACAATGAGCAGTTCTTC. Combining the CDR3 with reference TRBV15 and TRBJ2-1 gives the whole variable domain DAMVIQNPRYQVTQFGKPVTLSCSQTLNHNVMYWYQQKSSQAPKLLFHYYDKDFNNEADTPDNFQSRRPNTSFCFLDIRSPGLGDTAMYLCATSRDRGYYNEQFFGPGTRLTVL.

The table lists this clonotype with a few counts. The chain links TRBV6-5 to TRBJ1-4; 11 bases line up with TRBD1. Germline trimming cut 4 bases from V and 11 bases from J; bases unmatched to any gene: 9. The CDR3 runs to 15 residues. Germline V gene lookup returns CDR1 MNHEY and CDR2 SVGAGI. CDR3 nucleotides: TGTGCCAGCAGTTCGCCGGGACAGGGGGAGTTGAAACTGTTTTTT. Protein sequence: CASSSPGQGELKLFF.

Ten or more counts support this clonotype. CDR3 sequence reads: CASSLDIRQGGELFF. The CDR3 region has the DNA TGTGCCAGCAGCTTAGATATCCGACAGGGCGGGGAGCTGTTTTTT. This chain joins TRBV7-9 and TRBJ2-2, with 7 bases that match TRBD1. This CDR3 contains 15 residues. Germline CDR1 and CDR2: SEHNR and FQNEAQ (reference sequence). The ends lost 1 base at V and 7 bases at J; junction bases unmatched: 6.

This clonotype was counted ten times or more. CDR3 in DNA: TGCAGCGGGGGTACATGGGGGGAAGAGACCCAGTACTTC. Its protein is CSGGTWGEETQYF. The chain carries TRBV29-1 and TRBJ2-5; possible D gene TRBD2, 6 bases. Trimming took 7 bases from V and 3 from J, leaving 15 bases between them. The CDR3 runs 13 residues. Per germline, CDR1 SQVTM and CDR2 ANQGSEA.

In its sample, this clonotype was seen many times. The chain combines TRBV12-3 or TRBV12-4 with TRBJ2-7; TRBD2 is a possible D gene (6 bases). The CDR3 runs to 13 residues. V was cut by 3 bases and J by 6 bases, with 12 bases left in between. CDR3 residues: CASSLGGVLEQYF. Written as DNA, the CDR3 is TGTGCCAGCAGTTTGGGCGGGGTGCTCGAGCAGTACTTC.

This clonotype has ten or more counts. Here the CDR3 DNA reads TGCAGCGTTCAAGGGGACAGCACCACTAATGAAAAACTGTTTTTT. As protein: CSVQGDSTTNEKLFF. The J gene is TRBJ1-4, the V gene TRBV29-1; TRBD1 matches 7 bases. CDR1 is SQVTM, CDR2 ANQGSEA, per germline. J lost 2 bases, V lost 5 bases, and 8 bases had no gene match. This CDR3 is built from 15 residues.

For this clonotype: A much larger clone sits a single nucleotide away, making a read error possible. This is likely a read error, given that the CDR3 carries no conserved phenylalanine or tryptophan at its end. V gene TRBV11-2 combines with J gene TRBJ2-1; a possible D gene is TRBD1 (7 bases). From germline, CDR1 is SGHAT and CDR2 FQNNGV. The CDR3 has 16 amino acids. The ends were cut back, 0 bases at V and 3 bases at J, with 12 bases in the middle. The CDR3 loop reads CASSLEGQGGYNEQFS. CDR3 sequence (DNA): TGTGCCAGCAGCTTAGAAGGGCAGGGGGGCTACAATGAGCAGTTCTCC.

This clonotype was picked up many times. The chain employs TRBV5-1 and TRBJ2-7, with TRBD2 as a possible D gene (6 bases). The V gene lost 4 bases and the J gene lost 0 bases, with 8 bases spanning the gap. Germline V lookup: CDR1 SGHRS, CDR2 YFSETQ. The length of the CDR3 is 13 residues. This CDR3 is CASSGGISYEQYF. The CDR3 coding sequence is TGCGCCAGCAGCGGCGGGATCTCCTACGAGCAGTACTTC.

This clonotype has at least ten counts. CDR3 DNA sequence: TGTGCCAGCAGTTACGGCCGAAGGGAGACCCAGTACTTC. This codes for CASSYGRRETQYF. The rearrangement links TRBV6-5 to TRBJ2-5; D call uncertain. Germline V gives CDR1 MNHEY, CDR2 SVGAGI. The CDR3 is 13 residues long. Trimming shortened V by 2 bases and J by 5 bases, and 9 bases separated the two germline ends.

This clonotype was found many times. This chain links TRBV18 with TRBJ1-6; tentatively, D is TRBD1 (5 bases). V lost 2 bases and J 5 bases, leaving 13 bases between the germline ends. The CDR3 loop spans 16 amino acids. Per the germline V gene, CDR1 is KGHSH and CDR2 is LQKENI. This CDR3 reads CASSPNTGPDNSPLHF. The CDR3 DNA sequence: TGTGCCAGCTCACCAAACACAGGACCTGATAATTCACCCCTCCACTTT.